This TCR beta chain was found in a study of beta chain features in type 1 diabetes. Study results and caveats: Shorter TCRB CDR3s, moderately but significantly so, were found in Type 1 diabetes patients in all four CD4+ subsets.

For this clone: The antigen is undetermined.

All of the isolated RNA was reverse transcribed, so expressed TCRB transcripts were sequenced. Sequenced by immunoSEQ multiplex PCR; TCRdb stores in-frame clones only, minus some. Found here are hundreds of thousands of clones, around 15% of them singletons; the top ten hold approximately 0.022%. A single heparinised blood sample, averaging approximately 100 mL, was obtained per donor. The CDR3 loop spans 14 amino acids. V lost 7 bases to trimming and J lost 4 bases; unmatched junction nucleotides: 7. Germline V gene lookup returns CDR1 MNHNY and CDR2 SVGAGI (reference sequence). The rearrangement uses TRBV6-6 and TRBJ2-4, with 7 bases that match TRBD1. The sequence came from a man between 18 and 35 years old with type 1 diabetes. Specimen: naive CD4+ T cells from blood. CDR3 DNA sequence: TGTGCCAGCACGGAGACGGGACAGAAAAACATTCAGTACTTC. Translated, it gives CASTETGQKNIQYF.